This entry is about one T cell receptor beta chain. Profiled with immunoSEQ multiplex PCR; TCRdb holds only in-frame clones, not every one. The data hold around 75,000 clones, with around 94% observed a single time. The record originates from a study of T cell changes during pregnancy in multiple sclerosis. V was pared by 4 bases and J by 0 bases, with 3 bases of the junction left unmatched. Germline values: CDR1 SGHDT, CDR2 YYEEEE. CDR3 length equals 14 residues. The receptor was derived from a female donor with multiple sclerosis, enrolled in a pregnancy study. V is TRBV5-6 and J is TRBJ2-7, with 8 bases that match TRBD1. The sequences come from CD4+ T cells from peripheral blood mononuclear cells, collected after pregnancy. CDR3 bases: TGTGCCAGCAGCAACGGACAGGGCTCCTACGAGCAGTACTTC. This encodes CASSNGQGSYEQYF.